The 32 T cell receptor beta chains below all came from one sample that was sequenced in a study of Graves' ophthalmopathy and Graves' hyperthyroidism. The TCR beta CDR3 regions underwent amplification from RNA transcripts. In the first round, RT-PCR was carried out with HTBI primers, and a multiplex PCR formed the second round. Via MiXCR, TCRdb re-called the multiplex PCR reads, giving one row per CDR3 protein. The sample has approximately 700,000 distinct CDR3 sequences; more than 40% are singletons. Sample: peripheral blood. These receptors came from an adult man with Graves' ophthalmopathy.

V usage is TRBV19 and J usage is TRBJ1-2; the match to TRBD1 covers 10 bases. Trimming removed 8 bases from V and 11 bases from J; junction bases left unmatched: 8. Germline V gene lookup returns CDR1 LNHDA and CDR2 SQIVND (reference sequence). CDR3 length: 12 amino acids. This CDR3 reads CASGGQGGEYTF. The CDR3, as DNA: TGTGCCAGTGGCGGACAGGGGGGGGAGTACACCTTC.

This clonotype appeared many times. This rearrangement joins TRBV24-1 to TRBJ1-2; no clear D gene. This CDR3 comprises 14 residues. Germline V gives CDR1 KGHDR, CDR2 SFDVKD. Trimming stripped 1 base from V and 2 bases from J, with 7 bases between. In nucleotides, the CDR3 is TGTGCCACCAGTGATTTCCGCAGGAACTATGGCTACACCTTC. Its translation: CATSDFRRNYGYTF.

About this clonotype: This may be a read error: a much more frequent sequence differs by one nucleotide. The V call is TRBV19, the J call TRBJ1-1; unclear D gene. The germline V and J ends were trimmed by 6 bases and 4 bases, with 15 bases remaining between them. Per germline, CDR1 LNHDA and CDR2 SQIVND (reference sequence). There are 14 residues in the CDR3. CDR3 sequence (DNA): TGTGCCAGTAGGAGTGGAGGGTTGGGCACTGAAGCTTTCTTT. It encodes CASRSGGLGTEAFF.

This clonotype has a single count. One junction end does not reproduce the germline sequence, and a read error may be involved. This chain connects TRBV29-1 to TRBJ2-6; D might be TRBD1 or TRBD2, each matching 5 bases. In germline, CDR1 is SQVTM, CDR2 ANQGSEA. This CDR3 region has 12 residues. The CDR3 loop reads CASSLGDNVLTF. In DNA, the CDR3 is TGTGCCAGCAGCTTGGGGGACAACGTCCTGACTTTC.

The chain links TRBV15 to TRBJ1-2; possible D gene TRBD1, 6 bases. CDR3 length: 16 residues. The V and J ends lost 0 bases and 2 bases respectively, with 13 bases between them. CDR1 LNHNV and CDR2 YYDKDF come from the germline V gene (reference sequence). The CDR3 sequence: CATSRDPRDINYGYTF. CDR3 DNA: TGTGCCACCAGCAGAGACCCCAGGGACATAAACTATGGCTACACCTTC.

This chain uses TRBV2 with TRBJ1-5; TRBD1 is a possible D gene (5 bases). This CDR3 spans 15 amino acids. The germline V and J ends were trimmed by 4 bases and 6 bases, with 16 bases remaining between them. The V gene's germline CDR1 is SNHLY and CDR2 FYNNEI. The CDR3 reads CASSALPGGTQPQHF. As DNA, the CDR3 is TGTGCCAGCAGTGCCCTGCCAGGAGGGACTCAGCCCCAGCATTTT. Filled out from reference TRBV2 and TRBJ1-5, the complete variable domain reads EPEVTQTPSHQVTQMGQEVILRCVPISNHLYFYWYRQILGQKVEFLVSFYNNEISEKSEIFDDQFSVERPDGSNFTLKIRSTKLEDSAMYFCASSALPGGTQPQHFGDGTRLSIL.

This clonotype was seen once. This chain joins TRBV2 and TRBJ2-7; D is unresolved. CDR3 length: 9 residues. V lost 5 bases and J lost 9, with 5 bases in between. CDR1 and CDR2 (germline): SNHLY, FYNNEI. In DNA form, the CDR3 reads TGTGCCAGCAGTACGCTGCAGTACTTC. As protein: CASSTLQYF.

This rearrangement joins TRBV10-3 to TRBJ2-7; TRBD2 matches 10 bases. The CDR3 runs 16 residues. Germline trimming cut 8 bases from V and 5 bases from J; bases unmatched to any gene: 15. Per the germline V gene, CDR1 is ENHRY and CDR2 is SYGVKD. CDR3 sequence (DNA): TGTGCCATCGGGGGGCCCGCCTCTAGCGGGAGTGACGAGCAGTACTTC. Translating gives CAIGGPASSGSDEQYF.

The chain couples TRBV29-1 to TRBJ1-2; D is possibly TRBD1 (5 bases). Per the germline V gene, CDR1 is SQVTM and CDR2 is ANQGSEA. V dropped 8 bases and J dropped 6 bases, with 13 bases sitting between them. CDR3 length equals 11 residues. CDR3 DNA: TGCAGCTTAGTATCAGGGAATGGCTACACCTTC. Translated, it gives CSLVSGNGYTF.

This clonotype has at least ten counts. In DNA, the CDR3 is TGCGCCAGCAGCCCCGGGCACGAGGGGGAAAAACTGTTTTTT. Translating it yields CASSPGHEGEKLFF. The chain is built from TRBV4-3 and TRBJ1-4; weak D call: TRBD1 (5 bases). The V end lost 4 bases, the J end lost 8 bases, and 14 bases lay between the germline ends. This CDR3 has 14 residues. The germline CDR1 and CDR2 sequences are LGHNA and YSLEER.

This clonotype showed up just a few times. This rearrangement joins TRBV6-1 to TRBJ1-6, with D hard to call. With 7 bases removed from V and 2 bases from J, the gap between germline ends came to 3 bases. Germline CDR1 is MNHNS and CDR2 is SASEGT. The CDR3 spans 12 residues. CDR3: CASMTYNSPLHF. The CDR3 DNA follows: TGTGCCAGCATGACCTATAATTCACCCCTCCACTTT.

This clonotype was seen at least ten times. The chain is built from TRBV7-8 and TRBJ1-4; 10 nucleotides match TRBD1. The CDR3 covers 16 residues. Unmatched junction bases numbered 5, after V lost 0 bases and J lost 7 bases. Germline loops: CDR1 SGHVS, CDR2 FQNEAQ. In DNA form, the CDR3 reads TGTGCCAGCAGCTTAGCAGGGACAGGGGTTTTTGAAAAACTGTTTTTT. This sequence encodes CASSLAGTGVFEKLFF.

With regard to this clonotype: A junction boundary mismatches the germline segment, possibly from a read error. The rearrangement joins TRBV2 to TRBJ2-5; a possible D gene is TRBD2 (6 bases). The CDR3 totals 14 residues. CDR1 SNHLY and CDR2 FYNNEI come from the germline V gene. CDR3 in DNA: TGTGCCAGCAGGGATGGTAGCGGCCTCGGGACCCGGTACTTC. Protein: CASRDGSGLGTRYF.

The chain links TRBV2 to TRBJ2-7; D might be TRBD2 (6 bases). The V gene lost 3 bases and the J gene lost 5 bases, with 20 bases spanning the gap. CDR1 is SNHLY and CDR2 is FYNNEI in the germline V gene. The CDR3 loop spans 16 amino acids. The CDR3 sequence is CASSDRALGGVHEQYF. CDR3 sequence (DNA): TGTGCCAGCAGTGACAGGGCGCTGGGGGGAGTCCACGAGCAGTACTTC.

V gene TRBV12-3 or TRBV12-4 combines with J gene TRBJ2-7; a possible D gene is TRBD1 (6 bases). There are 14 residues in the CDR3. V was pared by 4 bases and J by 10 bases, with 20 bases between. The chain's CDR3 is CASSSFNQGLDQYF. DNA for the CDR3: TGTGCCAGCAGTTCATTTAATCAGGGGCTCGATCAGTACTTC.

This clonotype was recorded many times. The chain recombines TRBV7-2 with TRBJ1-5; D gene uncertain. Trimming pared 5 bases from V and 5 bases from J, leaving 7 bases between. Germline CDR1 is SGHTA and CDR2 is FQGNSA. The CDR3 spans 12 residues. The CDR3 nucleotides are TGTGCCAGCAGCCGGGCTGATCAGCCCCAGCATTTT. Its protein is CASSRADQPQHF.

This clonotype has a count of ten or more. The CDR3 region is CASSNTGGASGELFF. Here the CDR3 DNA reads TGTGCCAGCAGTAATACCGGGGGCGCCTCCGGGGAGCTGTTTTTT. The chain joins TRBV2 to TRBJ2-2; D is tentatively TRBD1 or TRBD2 (6 bases each). The germline CDR1 and CDR2 sequences are SNHLY and FYNNEI. CDR3 size: 15 residues. V was trimmed by 5 bases and J by 6 bases, leaving 16 bases between them.

Ten or more counts support this clonotype. The chain joins TRBV20-1 to TRBJ1-5; 7 bases align to TRBD1. J lost 5 bases, V lost 6 bases, and 4 bases had no gene match. The CDR3 has 12 residues. CDR1 is DFQATT and CDR2 is SNEGSKA in the germline V gene (reference sequence). Here the CDR3 DNA reads TGCAGTGCAAATGACAGGGATCAGCCCCAGCATTTT. Amino acids: CSANDRDQPQHF.

The rearrangement uses TRBV29-1 and TRBJ1-2; 9 bases are shared with TRBD1. The CDR3 contains 14 residues. Trimming cost V 5 bases and J 3 bases; bases outside gene matches: 7. Per germline, CDR1 SQVTM and CDR2 ANQGSEA. CDR3 residues: CSVKPGQGDYGYTF. As DNA, the CDR3 is TGCAGCGTTAAACCGGGACAGGGAGACTATGGCTACACCTTC.

The sample holds many counts of this clonotype. The chain uses TRBV11-2 and TRBJ2-7; 8 bases map to TRBD1. V trimming: 2 bases; J trimming: 6 bases; junction bases outside the gene matches: 9. Germline values: CDR1 SGHAT, CDR2 FQNNGV. There are 15 residues in the CDR3. CDR3 region: CASSLISGQGAEQYF. The CDR3 DNA sequence: TGTGCCAGCAGCTTAATATCCGGACAGGGAGCCGAGCAGTACTTC.

This rearrangement joins TRBV2 to TRBJ2-5, with TRBD1 matching over 7 bases. The V and J ends lost 5 bases and 2 bases, in that order; junction bases with no gene match: 5. Looked up from germline, CDR1 is SNHLY and CDR2 is FYNNEI. The CDR3 loop spans 14 amino acids. The CDR3 sequence: CASSSGTEQETQYF. CDR3 in DNA: TGTGCCAGCAGTTCCGGGACAGAACAAGAGACCCAGTACTTC.

Here the CDR3 reads CASSLGQGVNEKLFF. In DNA form, the CDR3 reads TGTGCCAGCAGCTTAGGACAGGGAGTGAACGAAAAACTGTTTTTT. This chain links TRBV7-2 with TRBJ1-4; 7 positions agree with TRBD1. The germline gives CDR1 SGHTA, CDR2 FQGNSA. Trimming removed 1 base from V and 8 bases from J; junction bases left unmatched: 7. The CDR3 runs 15 residues.

The V gene is TRBV10-3, the J gene TRBJ1-6, with 9 bases aligning to TRBD1. Germline V gives CDR1 ENHRY, CDR2 SYGVKD. The CDR3 runs 15 residues. Trimming cost V 5 bases and J 5 bases; bases outside gene matches: 4. The CDR3 region has the DNA TGTGCCATCAGTCTGGGACAGGGTGATAATTCACCCCTCCACTTT. It yields the protein CAISLGQGDNSPLHF.

This clonotype was detected ten times or more. CDR3 sequence reads: CASSLEGRGGDVLTF. The CDR3 DNA follows: TGCGCCAGCAGCTTGGAGGGGAGGGGGGGTGACGTCCTGACTTTC. The chain has TRBV5-1 and TRBJ2-6; possibly TRBD2 for D (7 bases). The CDR3 spans 15 residues. Trimming took 0 bases from V and 11 from J, leaving 15 bases between them. Germline-derived CDR1 and CDR2 are SGHRS and YFSETQ. Filled out from reference TRBV5-1 and TRBJ2-6, the complete variable domain reads KAGVTQTPRYLIKTRGQQVTLSCSPISGHRSVSWYQQTPGQGLQFLFEYFSETQRNKGNFPGRFSGRQFSNSRSEMNVSTLELGDSALYLCASSLEGRGGDVLTFGAGSRLTVL.

The chain employs TRBV10-1 and TRBJ2-6; no clear D. CDR1 and CDR2 (germline): WNHNN, SYGVQD (reference sequence). The CDR3 spans 17 residues. V was shortened by 3 bases and J by 2 bases, with 14 bases between the two germline ends. The CDR3 loop reads CASSDPLEDPGANVLTF. The CDR3, as DNA: TGCGCCAGCAGTGACCCCTTGGAAGACCCTGGGGCCAACGTCCTGACTTTC.

This clonotype was observed many times. The chain links TRBV20-1 to TRBJ2-5, with a possible D match to TRBD2 (7 bases). Trimming shortened V by 2 bases and J by 2 bases, and 18 bases separated the two germline ends. The CDR3 runs to 16 residues. Germline V gene sequence: CDR1 DFQATT, CDR2 SNEGSKA (reference sequence). CDR3 sequence reads: CSARLSASGQQETQYF. CDR3 sequence (DNA): TGCAGTGCTAGACTTTCGGCTAGCGGACAGCAAGAGACCCAGTACTTC.

The chain carries TRBV7-3 and TRBJ1-5; 7 positions match TRBD1. This CDR3 region has 13 residues. The ends lost 5 bases at V and 14 bases at J; junction bases unmatched: 12. Germline V gene lookup returns CDR1 SGHTA and CDR2 FQGTGA. CDR3 amino acids: CASSPTGTAYEHF. The CDR3 region has the DNA TGTGCCAGCAGCCCTACCGGGACAGCGTACGAGCATTTT.

J is TRBJ1-2 and V is TRBV7-2; TRBD1 agrees at 9 bases. The CDR3 extends over 15 amino acids. The V gene end was trimmed by 8 bases and the J gene end by 5 bases; junction bases not matched to a gene: 12. Per germline, CDR1 SGHTA and CDR2 FQGNSA. CDR3 protein: CASSPGAGTGYGYTF. The DNA of the CDR3 is TGTGCCAGCTCACCCGGAGCCGGGACAGGGTATGGCTACACCTTC.

In the case of this clonotype: This is likely a read error, given that the CDR3 carries no conserved phenylalanine or tryptophan at its end. V and J are TRBV14 and TRBJ1-1, with no clear D. Germline lookup yields CDR1 SGHDN and CDR2 FVKESK. The CDR3 runs 13 residues. The CDR3, as DNA: TGCGCCAGCAGCCCAGGACGGAGCACTGAAGCTTTCCTT. Protein: CASSPGRSTEAFL.

As regards this clonotype: A much larger clone lies a single base off, so this may be a read error. This chain links TRBV7-8 with TRBJ1-1; D is possibly TRBD1 (5 bases). Between the trimmed V and J ends, which lost 1 base and 3 bases, there was a span of 9 bases. The CDR3 length is 14 residues. CDR1 is SGHVS and CDR2 is FQNEAQ in the germline V gene. CDR3 bases: TGTGCCAGCAGCTTAGTTCTGGGGGACACTGAAGCTTTCTTT. This encodes CASSLVLGDTEAFF.

In its sample, this clonotype was seen a few times. V and J are TRBV30 and TRBJ2-5, with 7 bases that match TRBD2. The CDR3 loop spans 16 amino acids. V trimming: 3 bases; J trimming: 4 bases; junction bases outside the gene matches: 14. Per germline, CDR1 GTSNPN and CDR2 SVGIG (reference sequence). The CDR3 region is CAWSTRRTGEGETQYF. CDR3 in DNA: TGTGCCTGGAGCACAAGGAGGACCGGGGAGGGAGAGACCCAGTACTTC.

V usage is TRBV20-1 and J usage is TRBJ1-1; D remains ambiguous. This CDR3 contains 13 residues. V was trimmed by 3 bases and J by 5 bases, leaving 13 bases between them. The germline CDR1 and CDR2 sequences are DFQATT and SNEGSKA (reference sequence). CDR3 sequence reads: CSASGIEGTEAFF. In DNA, the CDR3 is TGCAGTGCTAGCGGGATAGAGGGAACTGAAGCTTTCTTT.